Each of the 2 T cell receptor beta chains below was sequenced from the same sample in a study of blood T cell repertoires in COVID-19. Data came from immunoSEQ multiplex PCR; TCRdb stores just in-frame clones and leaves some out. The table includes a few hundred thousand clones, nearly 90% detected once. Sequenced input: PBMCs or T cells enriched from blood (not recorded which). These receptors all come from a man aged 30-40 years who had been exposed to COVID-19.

CDR3 DNA sequence: TGTGCCAGCAGCTTCACAAGACAGACTAATTCACCCCTCCACTTT. Its protein is CASSFTRQTNSPLHF. The gene calls are TRBV7-8 and TRBJ1-6; weak D call: TRBD1 (5 bases). Per germline, CDR1 SGHVS and CDR2 FQNEAQ. V shed 3 bases and J shed 6 bases, with 12 bases lying between them. The CDR3 is made up of 15 amino acids.

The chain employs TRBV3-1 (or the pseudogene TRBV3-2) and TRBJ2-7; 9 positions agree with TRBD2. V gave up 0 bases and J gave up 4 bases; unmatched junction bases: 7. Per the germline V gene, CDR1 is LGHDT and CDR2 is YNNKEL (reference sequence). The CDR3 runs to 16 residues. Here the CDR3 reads CASSQDKIAGVYEQYF. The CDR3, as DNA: TGTGCCAGCAGCCAAGATAAAATAGCGGGGGTGTACGAGCAGTACTTC.